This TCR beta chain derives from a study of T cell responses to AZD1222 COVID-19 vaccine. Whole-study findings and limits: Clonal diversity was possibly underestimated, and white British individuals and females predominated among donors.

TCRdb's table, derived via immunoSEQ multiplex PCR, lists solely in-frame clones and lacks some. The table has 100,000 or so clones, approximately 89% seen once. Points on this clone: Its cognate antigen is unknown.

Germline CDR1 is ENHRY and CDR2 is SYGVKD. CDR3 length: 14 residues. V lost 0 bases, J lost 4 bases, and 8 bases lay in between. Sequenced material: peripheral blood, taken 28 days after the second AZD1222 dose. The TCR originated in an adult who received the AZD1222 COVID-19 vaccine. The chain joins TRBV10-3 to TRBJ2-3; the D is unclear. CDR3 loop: CAISESDGPDTQYF. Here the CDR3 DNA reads TGTGCCATCAGTGAGTCAGATGGACCAGATACGCAGTATTTT.